A single sample gave rise to the 6 T cell receptor beta chains below, sequenced in a study of shared clonotypes between healthy human individuals. Only CD45RO-negative cells positively selected for CCR7 counted as naive CD8 cells, so terminally differentiated effector memory CD45RA+ cells were excluded. Some clones are missing from TCRdb's copy, which holds only in-frame ones; the method was immunoSEQ multiplex PCR. The data show around 1,900,000 clones, just over 90% seen once. Sequencing was done on a sample of naive CD8+ T cells from PBMCs. All receptors come from a man aged 18-30 years in good health. Some clones in this sample may be carry-over from other donors' samples.

In the case of this clone: This sample also contains other DNA sequences that code for the same CDR3. CDR3 amino acids: CASRLAGDNEQFF. DNA for the CDR3: TGTGCCAGCCGGCTAGCGGGGGACAATGAGCAGTTCTTC. This rearrangement joins TRBV7-9 to TRBJ2-1; TRBD2 agrees at 10 bases. This CDR3 spans 13 amino acids. With V trimmed by 8 bases and J by 5 bases, 3 bases remained unmatched. Per the germline V gene, CDR1 is SEHNR and CDR2 is FQNEAQ (reference sequence).

This clone was seen once. The chain recombines TRBV28 with TRBJ2-7; no reliable D call. V was clipped by 4 bases and J by 1 base, with 8 bases between them. CDR3 length: 13 residues. The germline gives CDR1 MDHEN, CDR2 SYDVKM. The CDR3 protein is CASSYDDSYEQYF. In DNA, the CDR3 is TGTGCCAGCAGTTACGACGATTCCTACGAGCAGTACTTC. The whole variable domain, remainder taken from reference TRBV28 and TRBJ2-7, is DVKVTQSSRYLVKRTGEKVFLECVQDMDHENMFWYRQDPGLGLRLIYFSYDVKMKEKGDIPEGYSVSREKKERFSLILESASTNQTSMYLCASSYDDSYEQYFGPGTRLTVT.

V usage is TRBV6-6 and J usage is TRBJ2-7, with unresolved D. The CDR3 is made up of 16 amino acids. Looked up from germline, CDR1 is MNHNY and CDR2 is SVGAGI (reference sequence). V lost 0 bases to trimming and J lost 0 bases, with 12 bases between them. CDR3 sequence: CASSYSWAQDSYEQYF. CDR3 coding DNA: TGTGCCAGCAGTTACTCGTGGGCCCAAGACTCCTACGAGCAGTACTTC.

This chain uses TRBV9 with TRBJ2-7; 14 bases align to TRBD2. The V gene end was trimmed by 3 bases and the J gene end by 6 bases; junction bases not matched to a gene: 17. Per germline, CDR1 SGDLS and CDR2 YYNGEE. This CDR3 has 19 residues. The CDR3 DNA follows: TGTGCCAGCAGCGACTTCCCCGGGACTAGCGGGAGTCTATTTGGCGAGCAGTACTTC. This gives the protein CASSDFPGTSGSLFGEQYF.

This chain uses TRBV15 with TRBJ1-2; possible D gene TRBD1, 5 bases. Germline CDR1 and CDR2: LNHNV and YYDKDF (reference sequence). V was cut by 4 bases and J by 3 bases, with 15 bases left in between. The CDR3 spans 15 residues. The CDR3 reads CATSIDPGGYYGYTF. The CDR3 DNA reads TGTGCCACCAGCATCGACCCGGGGGGATACTATGGCTACACCTTC.

The rearrangement links TRBV4-1 to TRBJ2-5; TRBD2 aligns across 7 bases. CDR3 size: 16 residues. V lost 0 bases, J lost 5 bases, and 9 bases stayed unmatched. Germline V gene lookup returns CDR1 MGHRA and CDR2 YSYEKL. In DNA, the CDR3 is TGCGCCAGCAGCCAAGAAGCCCCCGCGGGAGTGGAGACCCAGTACTTC. It codes for CASSQEAPAGVETQYF.